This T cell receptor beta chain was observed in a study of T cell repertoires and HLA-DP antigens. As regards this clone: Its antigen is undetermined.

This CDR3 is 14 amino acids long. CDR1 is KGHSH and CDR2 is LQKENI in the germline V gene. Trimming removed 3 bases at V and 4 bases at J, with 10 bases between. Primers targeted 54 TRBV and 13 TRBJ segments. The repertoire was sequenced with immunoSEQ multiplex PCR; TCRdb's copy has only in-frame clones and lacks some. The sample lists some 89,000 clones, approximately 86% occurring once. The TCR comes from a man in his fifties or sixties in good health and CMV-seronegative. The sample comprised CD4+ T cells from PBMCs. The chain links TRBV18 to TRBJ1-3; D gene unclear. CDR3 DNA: TGTGCCAGCTCACCGGACGGAATAGGAAACACCATATATTTT. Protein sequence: CASSPDGIGNTIYF.